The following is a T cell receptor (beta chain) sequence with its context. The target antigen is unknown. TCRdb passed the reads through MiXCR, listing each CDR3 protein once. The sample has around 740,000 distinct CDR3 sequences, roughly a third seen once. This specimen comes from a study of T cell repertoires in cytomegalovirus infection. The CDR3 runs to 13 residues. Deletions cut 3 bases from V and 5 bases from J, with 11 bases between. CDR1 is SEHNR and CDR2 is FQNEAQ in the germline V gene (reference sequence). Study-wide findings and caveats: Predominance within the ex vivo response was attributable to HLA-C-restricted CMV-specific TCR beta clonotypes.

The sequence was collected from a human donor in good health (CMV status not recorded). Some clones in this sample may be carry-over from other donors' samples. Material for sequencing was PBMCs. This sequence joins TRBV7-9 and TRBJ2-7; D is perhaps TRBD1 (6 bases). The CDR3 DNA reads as TGTGCCAGCAGCTTGAGACAGGATAACGAGCAGTACTTC. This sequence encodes CASSLRQDNEQYF.